The present T cell receptor (beta chain) was sequenced within a study of cytomegalovirus exposure and HLA in healthy donors. Study details: HLA-typed donors were the source of about 85 million unique TCRs, which an early data release held. For the approximately 430 genotyped donors, more than 65% fell within the Caucasian-associated ancestry cluster. General observations from the study: In vitro testing confirmed a few CMV-associated chains as specific for CMV antigens. In an earlier analysis, in several hundred donors, most V segments appeared productive either ~87% or ~30% of the time.

With respect to this clone: Its specificity is not known.

Trimming at V came to 1 base and at J to 13 bases, leaving 8 bases not matched to a gene. Germline CDR1 reads SGHTA; CDR2 reads FQGNSA. The CDR3 has 14 amino acids. The study ran its PCR with 60 Vbeta and 13 Jbeta primers. Libraries were prepared by immunoSEQ multiplex PCR; TCRdb keeps only in-frame clonotypes and omits some of them. The repertoire holds approximately 100,000 clones, with over 8% as singletons. The chain joins TRBV7-2 to TRBJ2-1; TRBD2 matches at 9 bases. This sequence originates from a man in his fifties in good health and CMV-seropositive. The material sequenced was PBMCs. In DNA, the CDR3 is TGTGCCAGCAGCTTAGAACCGACTAGCGGTATACAGTTCTTC. It yields the protein CASSLEPTSGIQFF.